The 28 T cell receptor beta chains below were found in one sample sequenced in a study of Graves' ophthalmopathy and Graves' hyperthyroidism. Scientists amplified the TCR beta CDR3 regions from RNA transcripts. First-round RT-PCR with HTBI primers preceded a second-round multiplex PCR. TCRdb passed the multiplex PCR reads through MiXCR, listing each CDR3 protein once. The sample records some 1.1 million distinct CDR3 sequences, about 40% being singletons. Sequencing was performed on peripheral blood or thyroid tissue (not recorded which). The receptors were sampled from an adult man with Graves' hyperthyroidism.

This clonotype was counted a few times. CDR3 DNA sequence: TGTGCCAGCTCCTGGGGGCGGGGGGGCCGCGAGCAGTACTTC. Encoded protein: CASSWGRGGREQYF. The chain is built from TRBV25-1 and TRBJ2-7; TRBD2 matches at 9 bases. CDR3 size: 14 residues. Germline-derived CDR1 and CDR2 are MGHDK and SYGVNS. V lost 8 bases to trimming and J lost 6 bases; unmatched junction nucleotides: 11.

At least ten counts were recorded for this clonotype. The gene calls are TRBV25-1 and TRBJ1-6, with a tentative D call TRBD1 (6 bases). This CDR3 region has 14 residues. Germline V gene lookup returns CDR1 MGHDK and CDR2 SYGVNS. V lost 5 bases to trimming and J lost 8 bases, with 13 bases between them. CDR3 bases: TGTGCCAGCAGTTCGGCAGGGGAATATTCACCCCTCCACTTT. It encodes CASSSAGEYSPLHF.

V and J are TRBV29-1 and TRBJ2-5, with 12 bases aligning to TRBD2. This CDR3 comprises 13 residues. Trimming at V came to 8 bases and at J to 4 bases, leaving 5 bases not matched to a gene. Germline V CDR1 and CDR2: SQVTM, ANQGSEA. This chain's CDR3 is CSLRLAGVETQYF. CDR3 in DNA: TGCAGCTTGAGACTAGCGGGAGTAGAGACCCAGTACTTC.

The chain joins TRBV7-9 to TRBJ2-7; 10 bases match TRBD1. In germline, CDR1 is SEHNR, CDR2 FQNEAQ (reference sequence). The CDR3 length is 16 residues. V was pared by 1 base and J by 3 bases, with 6 bases of the junction left unmatched. The CDR3 region is CASSLVPGQGIYEQYF. The CDR3 DNA is TGTGCCAGCAGCTTAGTGCCGGGACAGGGGATCTACGAGCAGTACTTC.

This clonotype was picked up a small number of times. The V call is TRBV4-2, the J call TRBJ1-1; no clear D gene. Germline CDR1 reads LGHNA; CDR2 reads YNFKEQ. CDR3 length: 14 residues. V was clipped by 1 base and J by 3 bases, with 9 bases between them. The CDR3: CASSQGDQDTEAFF. CDR3 bases: TGTGCCAGCAGCCAAGGGGATCAGGACACTGAAGCTTTCTTT.

This clonotype has at least ten counts. CDR3 region: CASSIDPGDTEAFF. In nucleotides, the CDR3 is TGTGCCAGTAGTATAGACCCCGGGGACACTGAAGCTTTCTTT. This chain uses TRBV19 with TRBJ1-1; D is undetermined. Trimming cost V 0 bases and J 3 bases, with 8 bases left between them. Germline values: CDR1 LNHDA, CDR2 SQIVND (reference sequence). The CDR3 spans 14 residues.

Comments on this clonotype: This may be a read error, as it is one base from a much larger clone. The chain couples TRBV7-8 to TRBJ1-5; D gene unclear. V lost 4 bases and J lost 6, with 16 bases in between. Germline assignment: CDR1 SGHVS and CDR2 FQNEAQ. This CDR3 has 15 residues. The CDR3 is CASSSRVDRSQPQHF. The DNA for the CDR3 is TGTGCCAGCAGCTCCCGGGTGGACCGCAGTCAGCCCCAGCATTTT.

This clonotype was seen only a few times. The chain uses TRBV30 and TRBJ1-2, with 7 bases matching TRBD1. V was pared by 4 bases and J by 4 bases, with 12 bases of the junction left unmatched. The length of the CDR3 is 15 residues. Germline V gene sequence: CDR1 GTSNPN, CDR2 SVGIG (reference sequence). The CDR3 DNA is TGTGCCTGGACCCCTTATCGACAGGGACTCTATGGCTACACCTTC. Translation gives CAWTPYRQGLYGYTF.

This clonotype was recorded at least ten times. V is TRBV29-1 and J is TRBJ2-5; D not certain. Germline assignment: CDR1 SQVTM and CDR2 ANQGSEA. V lost 5 bases, J lost 4 bases, and 14 bases lay in between. The CDR3 runs to 13 residues. This CDR3 is CSVSPLGPETQYF. Written as DNA, the CDR3 is TGCAGCGTTTCCCCCCTCGGACCAGAGACCCAGTACTTC. The whole variable domain, remainder taken from reference TRBV29-1 and TRBJ2-5, is SAVISQKPSRDICQRGTSLTIQCQVDSQVTMMFWYRQQPGQSLTLIATANQGSEATYESGFVIDKFPISRPNLTFSTLTVSNMSPEDSSIYLCSVSPLGPETQYFGPGTRLLVL.

The sample holds one count of this clonotype. V gene TRBV29-1 combines with J gene TRBJ2-7; 8 nucleotides match TRBD2. The CDR3 runs to 15 residues. Germline V gene data show CDR1 as SQVTM and CDR2 as ANQGSEA. The V segment lost 3 bases and the J segment 2 bases; nucleotides outside the gene matches: 9. The CDR3 reads CSVEGLGQVTYEQYF. The DNA for the CDR3 is TGCAGCGTTGAGGGACTAGGGCAGGTGACCTACGAGCAGTACTTC.

This clonotype was detected ten times or more. The chain employs TRBV7-6 and TRBJ2-7; D tentatively fits TRBD1 or TRBD2 (5 bases each). This CDR3 contains 14 residues. Trimming pared 2 bases from V and 6 bases from J, leaving 14 bases between. The germline V gene encodes CDR1 SGHVS and CDR2 FNYEAQ. CDR3 region: CASSLSGPASEQYF. DNA for the CDR3: TGTGCCAGCAGCTTATCGGGACCGGCCTCCGAGCAGTACTTC.

The chain's CDR3 is CASSPSRGPYEQYF. The CDR3 DNA is TGTGCCAGCAGTCCGTCCAGGGGCCCCTACGAGCAGTACTTC. The chain joins TRBV6-5 to TRBJ2-7, with D maybe TRBD1 (6 bases). Trimming removed 5 bases from V and 2 bases from J, with 13 bases in between. This CDR3 region has 14 residues. The germline gives CDR1 MNHEY, CDR2 SVGAGI.

This clonotype has at least ten counts. V and J are TRBV20-1 and TRBJ2-7; D possibly corresponds to TRBD2 (6 bases). Trimming cost V 2 bases and J 3 bases, with 8 bases left between them. This CDR3 has 12 residues. Germline-derived CDR1 and CDR2 are DFQATT and SNEGSKA (reference sequence). The CDR3 nucleotides read TGCAGTGCTAGACAGGAGGGCTACGAGCAGTACTTC. Amino acid sequence: CSARQEGYEQYF.

This clonotype was recorded many times. This rearrangement joins TRBV10-3 to TRBJ1-2, with a possible D match to TRBD1 (5 bases). Trimming shortened V by 3 bases and J by 5 bases, and 13 bases separated the two germline ends. The CDR3 sequence is 14 residues long. Germline loops: CDR1 ENHRY, CDR2 SYGVKD. CDR3 DNA: TGTGCCATCAGTGAACGGGGCTTTCGGTATGGCTACACCTTC. Its protein product is CAISERGFRYGYTF.

The J gene is TRBJ1-2, the V gene TRBV10-3; 7 bases map to TRBD1. The CDR3 is made up of 13 amino acids. Germline CDR1 is ENHRY and CDR2 is SYGVKD. The trim removed 7 bases at V and 11 bases at J, leaving 13 bases unmatched. Here the CDR3 reads CAIKGRNQQGYTF. For the CDR3, the DNA is TGTGCCATCAAGGGAAGAAATCAACAGGGGTACACCTTC.

This clonotype was counted many times. The chain is built from TRBV20-1 and TRBJ1-2, with D uncertain. Trimming pared 4 bases from V and 1 base from J, leaving 7 bases between. CDR1 is DFQATT and CDR2 is SNEGSKA in the germline V gene (reference sequence). The CDR3 runs 12 residues. The DNA for the CDR3 is TGCAGTGCTACCGCCAGTAACTATGGCTACACCTTC. This gives the protein CSATASNYGYTF.

CDR3 sequence (DNA): TGTGCCAGCAGCTTTTCCTGGCCGAACACCGGGGAGCTGTTTTTT. Amino acid sequence: CASSFSWPNTGELFF. The chain carries TRBV13 and TRBJ2-2, with D uncertain. The V and J ends lost 3 bases and 0 bases respectively, with 8 bases between them. The germline CDR1 and CDR2 sequences are PRHDT and FYEKMQ (reference sequence). The CDR3 runs to 15 residues. The whole variable domain, filled in from reference TRBV13 and TRBJ2-2, reads AAGVIQSPRHLIKEKRETATLKCYPIPRHDTVYWYQQGPGQDPQFLISFYEKMQSDKGSIPDRFSAQQFSDYHSELNMSSLELGDSALYFCASSFSWPNTGELFFGEGSRLTVL.

About this clonotype: This could be a read error, since a much larger clone is one nucleotide away. In this CDR3 the conserved last residue, phenylalanine or tryptophan, is missing, so a read error is likely. V and J are TRBV19 and TRBJ1-1, with 7 nucleotides matching TRBD1. The CDR3 is 14 residues long. V lost 6 bases to trimming and J lost 4 bases; unmatched junction nucleotides: 8. Germline CDR1 is LNHDA and CDR2 is SQIVND (reference sequence). CDR3 in DNA: TGTGCCAGTAGAGTGGGCAGGGGGTTCACTGAAGCTTTCTCT. Its translation: CASRVGRGFTEAFS.

This clonotype was observed at least ten times. The chain joins TRBV7-6 to TRBJ2-5; D gene unclear. This CDR3 is 12 amino acids long. The V gene's germline CDR1 is SGHVS and CDR2 FNYEAQ. V lost 1 base and J 9 bases, leaving 9 bases between the germline ends. CDR3 nucleotides: TGTGCCAGCAGCTTAGTGGGTGGGGCCCAGTACTTC. Its translation is CASSLVGGAQYF.

This clonotype was counted at least ten times. This chain uses TRBV12-3 or TRBV12-4 with TRBJ2-7; 8 bases are a match to TRBD1. Trimming took 6 bases from V and 4 from J; bases not matched to a gene: 5. This CDR3 comprises 13 residues. CDR3 coding DNA: TGTGCCAGCAGCTCAGGGGGCGCGTACGAGCAGTACTTC. Translating it yields CASSSGGAYEQYF.

There are many counts of this clonotype. This chain links TRBV7-7 with TRBJ2-5; 8 nucleotides line up with TRBD2. With 4 bases clipped from V and 5 bases from J, the junction kept 3 bases outside the gene matches. The CDR3 length is 13 residues. Germline V CDR1 and CDR2: SSHAT, FNYEAQ (reference sequence). CDR3 bases: TGTGCCAGCAGCTACGGGAGGGTCGAGACCCAGTACTTC. This codes for CASSYGRVETQYF.

This clonotype has a count of ten or more. This chain connects TRBV29-1 to TRBJ1-2; TRBD1 might be the D (6 bases). This CDR3 has 16 residues. Germline V CDR1 and CDR2: SQVTM, ANQGSEA. Trimming removed 6 bases from V and 0 bases from J, with 20 bases in between. The CDR3 region has the DNA TGCAGCGTGTCCCAGCTACAGGGAAAAGCTAACTATGGCTACACCTTC. Translated, it gives CSVSQLQGKANYGYTF.

The chain uses TRBV5-4 and TRBJ2-7; 10 bases match TRBD2. The V and J ends lost 4 bases and 5 bases, in that order; junction bases with no gene match: 6. The germline gives CDR1 SGHNT, CDR2 YYREEE (reference sequence). The CDR3 covers 14 residues. The CDR3 coding sequence is TGTGCCAGCAGCCCCGGGACTAGCGTGAACGAGCAGTACTTC. Translating gives CASSPGTSVNEQYF.

The J gene is TRBJ2-2, the V gene TRBV29-1; D perhaps matches TRBD2 (6 bases). Germline V gene lookup returns CDR1 SQVTM and CDR2 ANQGSEA. The CDR3 covers 12 residues. Trimming shortened V by 7 bases and J by 7 bases, and 13 bases separated the two germline ends. CDR3 protein: CSAGRAYGELFF. For the CDR3, the DNA is TGCAGCGCCGGGAGAGCTTACGGGGAGCTGTTTTTT.

CDR3 sequence (DNA): TGCAGTGCTAGAGAATTGGCTAAGGGAACCTACGAGCAGTACTTC. Translated, it gives CSARELAKGTYEQYF. J is TRBJ2-7 and V is TRBV20-1; no clear D. The CDR3 runs 15 residues. V lost 0 bases and J lost 2, with 14 bases in between. CDR1 and CDR2 (germline): DFQATT, SNEGSKA (reference sequence).

The V and J genes are TRBV15 and TRBJ1-3; D gene unclear. CDR3 length: 16 amino acids. Trimming left V 3 bases short and J 0 bases short, with 12 bases between. CDR1 is LNHNV, CDR2 YYDKDF, per germline (reference sequence). The DNA of the CDR3 is TGTGCCACCAGCAGCGTAACGGGAGCCTCTGGAAACACCATATATTTT. Translation: CATSSVTGASGNTIYF.

V gene TRBV29-1 combines with J gene TRBJ1-1, with 10 positions matching TRBD1. The J segment lost 5 bases and the V segment lost 4 bases, leaving 4 bases of the junction unmatched. Germline V gene sequence: CDR1 SQVTM, CDR2 ANQGSEA. The CDR3 loop spans 13 amino acids. The CDR3 nucleotides read TGCAGCGTTGGGACAGGGGGGGGGACTGAAGCTTTCTTT. It codes for CSVGTGGGTEAFF.

The chain has TRBV2 and TRBJ1-5, with D possibly TRBD1 on 5 matching bases. Deletions cut 11 bases from V and 3 bases from J, with 20 bases between. Germline CDR1 and CDR2: SNHLY and FYNNEI. This CDR3 contains 15 residues. The CDR3 sequence: CAWSVPVRDNQPQHF. The CDR3 nucleotides are TGTGCCTGGAGTGTACCGGTCAGGGACAATCAGCCCCAGCATTTT.